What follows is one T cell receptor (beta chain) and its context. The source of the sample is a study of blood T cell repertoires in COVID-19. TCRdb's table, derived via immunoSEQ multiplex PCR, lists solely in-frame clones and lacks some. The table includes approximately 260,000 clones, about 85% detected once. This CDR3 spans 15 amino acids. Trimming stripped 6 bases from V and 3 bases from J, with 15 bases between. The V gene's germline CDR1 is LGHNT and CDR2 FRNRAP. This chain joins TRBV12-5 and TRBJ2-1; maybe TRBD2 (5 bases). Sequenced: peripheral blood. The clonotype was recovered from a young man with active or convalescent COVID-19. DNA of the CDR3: TGTGCTAGTGGCTTACCGGTACGGGGCTACAATGAGCAGTTCTTC. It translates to CASGLPVRGYNEQFF. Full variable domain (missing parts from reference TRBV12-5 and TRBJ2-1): DARVTQTPRHKVTEMGQEVTMRCQPILGHNTVFWYRQTMMQGLELLAYFRNRAPLDDSGMPKDRFSAEMPDATLATLKIQPSEPRDSAVYFCASGLPVRGYNEQFFGPGTRLTVL.